One sample yielded the 14 T cell receptor beta chains listed below, sequenced in a study of T cells in localized non-small cell lung cancer. Measured with immunoSEQ multiplex PCR; TCRdb has only the in-frame clones, and not every one. The sample has approximately 89,000 clones; over 70% are singletons. The starting material was PBMCs, obtained before any cancer treatment. The receptors were gathered from a man aged 35 to 70 with stage II squamous cell lung carcinoma.

The CDR3, as DNA: TGTGCCAGCAGTTCTTCCTGGACAGGGGGGAACACTGAAGCTTTCTTT. Its translation: CASSSSWTGGNTEAFF. The chain has TRBV7-9 and TRBJ1-1, with 10 bases that match TRBD1. V lost 6 bases and J lost 1; bases outside the gene matches: 8. Germline loops: CDR1 SEHNR, CDR2 FQNEAQ (reference sequence). This CDR3 has 16 amino acids.

The rearrangement joins TRBV27 to TRBJ1-4; D might be TRBD1 (6 bases). Between the trimmed V and J ends, which lost 0 bases and 8 bases, there was a span of 13 bases. Looked up from germline, CDR1 is MNHEY and CDR2 is SMNVEV (reference sequence). This CDR3 region has 15 residues. CDR3 residues: CASSLSAQGGEKLFF. The CDR3 DNA sequence: TGTGCCAGCAGTTTATCGGCACAGGGTGGCGAAAAACTGTTTTTT.

The rearrangement uses TRBV15 and TRBJ1-2, with 10 bases aligning to TRBD1. The V segment lost 4 bases and the J segment 1 base; nucleotides outside the gene matches: 3. There are 15 residues in the CDR3. Germline loops: CDR1 LNHNV, CDR2 YYDKDF (reference sequence). CDR3: CATSKGQGRNYGYTF. The DNA of the CDR3 is TGTGCCACCAGCAAGGGACAGGGGCGTAACTATGGCTACACCTTC.

This chain links TRBV14 with TRBJ2-5; D not resolved. Per the germline V gene, CDR1 is SGHDN and CDR2 is FVKESK. V was pared by 0 bases and J by 5 bases, with 10 bases between. The CDR3 loop spans 14 amino acids. DNA of the CDR3: TGTGCCAGCAGCCAAGATAGACATTGGGAGACCCAGTACTTC. Protein: CASSQDRHWETQYF.

The chain combines TRBV4-1 with TRBJ2-4, with D possibly being TRBD2 (7 bases). The germline V and J ends were trimmed by 1 base and 1 base, with 11 bases remaining between them. Germline CDR1 MGHRA, CDR2 YSYEKL. CDR3 length equals 16 residues. CDR3 in amino acids: CASSQGGGAAKNIQYF. CDR3 coding DNA: TGCGCCAGCAGCCAAGGGGGGGGCGCTGCCAAAAACATTCAGTACTTC.

In DNA, the CDR3 is TGCGCCAGCAGCCAAGATAGGGGGTTGTCCTACGAGCAGTACTTC. Translated: CASSQDRGLSYEQYF. The chain has TRBV4-1 and TRBJ2-7, with a weak D call TRBD1 (6 bases). The CDR3 sequence is 15 residues long. The V gene lost 0 bases and the J gene lost 1 base, with 10 bases spanning the gap. The germline CDR1 and CDR2 sequences are MGHRA and YSYEKL.

V gene TRBV2 combines with J gene TRBJ2-7, with a weak D call TRBD2 (7 bases). The V gene lost 6 bases and the J gene lost 2 bases, with 17 bases spanning the gap. The CDR3 has 15 residues. Germline CDR1 is SNHLY and CDR2 is FYNNEI. The CDR3 loop is CASSLGGGATYEQYF. CDR3 nucleotide sequence: TGTGCCAGCAGCCTAGGGGGAGGGGCCACCTACGAGCAGTACTTC.

The chain links TRBV6-6 to TRBJ1-6; 7 bases map to TRBD1. Germline CDR1 reads MNHNY; CDR2 reads SVGAGI (reference sequence). V was pared by 5 bases and J by 6 bases, with 10 bases of the junction left unmatched. The length of the CDR3 is 16 residues. The CDR3 DNA is TGTGCCAGCAGTCCGGAGAGCGGGACAGCTAATTCACCCCTCCACTTT. The encoded protein is CASSPESGTANSPLHF.

CDR3 region: CAWSVVAAGELFF. CDR3 nucleotide sequence: TGTGCCTGGAGTGTAGTGGCAGCCGGGGAGCTGTTTTTT. The chain has TRBV30 and TRBJ2-2; no firm D call. Germline V lookup: CDR1 GTSNPN, CDR2 SVGIG (reference sequence). The CDR3 extends over 13 amino acids. Trimming took 0 bases from V and 6 from J, leaving 8 bases between them.

The chain carries TRBV11-1 and TRBJ2-1, with a tentative D call TRBD2 (5 bases). Trimming took off 2 bases at V and 7 bases at J, with 15 bases between the two ends. CDR3 length: 15 residues. Germline CDR1 is SGHAT and CDR2 is FQDESV (reference sequence). The CDR3 sequence is CASSLHPEARNEQFF. CDR3 in DNA: TGTGCCAGCAGCTTACATCCGGAGGCGAGAAATGAGCAGTTCTTC.

The table lists this clone with a count of one. V usage is TRBV19 and J usage is TRBJ2-3, with 8 bases fitting TRBD2. Germline CDR1 reads LNHDA; CDR2 reads SQIVND (reference sequence). With 5 bases clipped from V and 1 base from J, the junction kept 11 bases outside the gene matches. This CDR3 is 17 amino acids long. The chain's CDR3 is CASSPSGSGSGTDTQYF. CDR3 nucleotide sequence: TGTGCCAGTAGTCCCTCGGGGAGCGGGAGCGGCACAGATACGCAGTATTTT.

In DNA form, the CDR3 reads TGTGCCAGCAGCCTACAGGGGGCTAGTAGGAATGAGCAGTTCTTC. Protein sequence: CASSLQGASRNEQFF. This chain links TRBV6-5 with TRBJ2-1; the match to TRBD1 covers 9 bases. CDR3 length equals 15 residues. J lost 7 bases, V lost 6 bases, and 10 bases had no gene match. Germline CDR1 is MNHEY and CDR2 is SVGAGI.

The chain uses TRBV4-3 and TRBJ1-5; 9 bases align to TRBD1. This CDR3 has 21 amino acids. V dropped 3 bases and J dropped 3; count of bases not matched to a gene: 21. Germline CDR1 is LGHNA and CDR2 is YSLEER. The CDR3 DNA is TGCGCCAGCAGCCATGAGTACCGTACATGGGACAGGGCAAATCCCAATCAGCCCCAGCATTTT. Translating it yields CASSHEYRTWDRANPNQPQHF.

This rearrangement joins TRBV2 to TRBJ2-7; TRBD2 matches 8 bases. Germline loops: CDR1 SNHLY, CDR2 FYNNEI. The CDR3 extends over 14 amino acids. The V segment lost 6 bases and the J segment 6 bases; nucleotides outside the gene matches: 10. CDR3 bases: TGTGCCAGCAGCTGGGGACTAGGGACGGTCGAGCAGTACTTC. The encoded protein is CASSWGLGTVEQYF.